Below, 5 T cell receptor beta chains from the same sample are listed, as sequenced in a study of T cell changes during pregnancy in multiple sclerosis. Only in-frame clones appear in the TCRdb table, and some are missing; sequencing was by immunoSEQ multiplex PCR. The sample comprises just under 65,000 clones, roughly 91% of which are singletons, and around 2.4% rests with the top ten. Sequencing was performed on peripheral blood, taken in the third trimester of pregnancy. Receptors were obtained from a female donor in good health, enrolled as a control in a pregnancy study.

CDR3 region: CASRKGASGNTIYF. For the CDR3, the DNA is TGTGCCAGTAGGAAGGGGGCGTCTGGAAACACCATATATTTT. The chain uses TRBV19 and TRBJ1-3, with 7 bases that match TRBD1. CDR3 length: 14 residues. After removal of 6 bases from V and 1 base from J, the junction contained 3 bases not matched to a gene. Per germline, CDR1 LNHDA and CDR2 SQIVND (reference sequence).

CDR3 bases: TGTGCCAGCAGCAAGGGGGGGGGCGAAGCTGGCTACACCTTC. Protein: CASSKGGGEAGYTF. V usage is TRBV21-1 and J usage is TRBJ1-2. TRBV21-1 corresponds to a pseudogene. The CDR3 sequence is 14 residues long.

V and J are TRBV7-9 and TRBJ2-7; D is ambiguous. Germline V gene sequence: CDR1 SEHNR, CDR2 FQNEAQ (reference sequence). The CDR3 is 13 amino acids. V was trimmed by 2 bases and J by 3 bases, leaving 8 bases between them. CDR3 residues: CASSLLPDYEQYF. CDR3 in DNA: TGTGCCAGCAGCTTATTACCAGACTACGAGCAGTACTTC.

Comments on this clone: This specimen includes other DNA sequences encoding the same CDR3. This chain links TRBV7-6 with TRBJ1-1; 7 bases match TRBD1. Trimming removed 5 bases from V and 4 bases from J; junction bases left unmatched: 4. The CDR3 runs 13 residues. Germline lookup yields CDR1 SGHVS and CDR2 FNYEAQ. The CDR3 bases are TGTGCCAGCAGCCAGGGGGTGGGCACTGAAGCTTTCTTT. Amino acid sequence: CASSQGVGTEAFF.

The chain carries TRBV18 and TRBJ2-7; TRBD1 matches at 7 bases. The V gene end was trimmed by 2 bases and the J gene end by 0 bases; junction bases not matched to a gene: 4. The germline gives CDR1 KGHSH, CDR2 LQKENI. The CDR3 runs 15 residues. Here the CDR3 DNA reads TGTGCCAGCTCACCAGTAAGGGGGCGCTCCTACGAGCAGTACTTC. Its translation: CASSPVRGRSYEQYF.